This T cell receptor beta chain was profiled in a study of T cells in Graves' hyperthyroidism and ophthalmopathy. Regarding the study as a whole: Ophthalmopathy and stable hyperthyroidism were told apart by a 13 V-J model. The model predicted ophthalmopathy a median about 6.6 months before onset.

This clonotype was seen many times. The antigen remains unidentified. Template material for amplifying TCR beta CDR3 regions consisted of RNA transcripts. A set of HTBI primers served as the primers for a first-round RT-PCR of the TCR CDR3. In TCRdb, the multiplex PCR reads were re-called with MiXCR into one record per CDR3 protein. The table includes 500,000 to 600,000 distinct CDR3 sequences, around 45% detected once. This CDR3 has 15 residues. Trimming took 4 bases from V and 1 from J; bases not matched to a gene: 4. The V gene's germline CDR1 is MNHNS and CDR2 SASEGT. Patients with uncontrolled infections, other autoimmune diseases, pregnancy or lactation were excluded. Each diagnosis was grounded in clinical symptoms, serum thyroxine and TRAb, thyroid ultrasound, and orbital computed tomography.

The material sequenced was peripheral blood or thyroid tissue (not recorded which). J is TRBJ1-1 and V is TRBV6-1; 9 positions agree with TRBD1. The receptor's source is a woman in her late teens or twenties with Graves' hyperthyroidism. The CDR3 region is CASSGRDRANTEAFF. The CDR3 DNA reads as TGTGCCAGCAGTGGCCGGGACAGGGCGAACACTGAAGCTTTCTTT.